The 24 T cell receptor beta chains given below trace back to one sample, sequenced in a study of Ad26.COV2.S vaccination and SARS-CoV-2 variants. Treatment noted: around 19 received Ad26.COV2.S at low or high dose, single or two shots; roughly five received placebo; per-sample allocation not given. Day 63 following the first vaccine or placebo injection was when the samples were taken. Here immunoSEQ multiplex PCR was the method, and the copy in TCRdb shows in-frame clones only, minus some. The table includes 400,000 to 450,000 clones, 92% detected once. The sample in question was peripheral blood, obtained in a trial of Ad26.COV2.S vaccine versus placebo. All receptors come from a person between 18 and 65 years old who received the Ad26.COV2.S COVID-19 vaccine or a placebo.

The count of this clone is one. The chain couples TRBV2 to TRBJ2-3, with TRBD2 identical over 11 bases. This CDR3 is 15 amino acids long. Per germline, CDR1 SNHLY and CDR2 FYNNEI. Unmatched junction bases numbered 5, after V lost 7 bases and J lost 2 bases. For the CDR3, the DNA is TGTGCCAGCACCCTAGCGGGGGGAACCACAGATACGCAGTATTTT. This encodes CASTLAGGTTDTQYF. The full variable domain, with the rest looked up from reference TRBV2 and TRBJ2-3, is EPEVTQTPSHQVTQMGQEVILRCVPISNHLYFYWYRQILGQKVEFLVSFYNNEISEKSEIFDDQFSVERPDGSNFTLKIRSTKLEDSAMYFCASTLAGGTTDTQYFGPGTRLTVL.

V is TRBV5-6 and J is TRBJ1-3; no clear D. V lost 0 bases and J lost 1, with 8 bases in between. CDR3 length: 15 amino acids. Germline V gives CDR1 SGHDT, CDR2 YYEEEE. CDR3 sequence: CASSLVAASGNTIYF. The CDR3 coding sequence is TGTGCCAGCAGCTTGGTGGCGGCTTCTGGAAACACCATATATTTT.

Only one count was recorded for this clone. The chain combines TRBV7-6 with TRBJ1-5; D possibly corresponds to TRBD1 (6 bases). V lost 1 base to trimming and J lost 0 bases, with 7 bases between them. The CDR3 is made up of 15 amino acids. Germline V gene lookup returns CDR1 SGHVS and CDR2 FNYEAQ. CDR3 in amino acids: CASSLGTASNQPQHF. As DNA, the CDR3 is TGTGCCAGCAGCTTAGGGACAGCTAGCAATCAGCCCCAGCATTTT. The whole variable domain, remainder taken from reference TRBV7-6 and TRBJ1-5, is GAGVSQSPRYKVTKRGQDVALRCDPISGHVSLYWYRQALGQGPEFLTYFNYEAQQDKSGLPNDRFSAERPEGSISTLTIQRTEQRDSAMYRCASSLGTASNQPQHFGDGTRLSIL.

This chain uses TRBV4-3 with TRBJ2-3, with D perhaps TRBD2 (5 bases). V lost 5 bases, J lost 1 base, and 13 bases lay in between. The germline gives CDR1 LGHNA, CDR2 YSLEER. The CDR3 runs 15 residues. CDR3 in amino acids: CASSEVQRGTDTQYF. CDR3 coding DNA: TGCGCCAGCAGCGAGGTTCAGAGGGGCACAGATACGCAGTATTTT.

V is TRBV4-3 and J is TRBJ2-3; possible D gene TRBD2, 5 bases. This CDR3 has 18 residues. Germline values: CDR1 LGHNA, CDR2 YSLEER. V lost 0 bases, J lost 1 base, and 17 bases lay in between. The CDR3 DNA is TGCGCCAGCAGCCAAGAGCCTATAGGACTCTCCCGCACAGATACGCAGTATTTT. As protein: CASSQEPIGLSRTDTQYF.

This chain uses TRBV7-2 with TRBJ2-7; 8 nucleotides align to TRBD1. Trimming cost V 5 bases and J 3 bases; bases outside gene matches: 6. Per the germline V gene, CDR1 is SGHTA and CDR2 is FQGNSA. The CDR3 loop spans 14 amino acids. The CDR3 DNA reads TGTGCCAGCAGCCCGAGGACAGGGCTCTACGAGCAGTACTTC. Residues: CASSPRTGLYEQYF. Based on the CDR3 plus reference TRBV7-2 and TRBJ2-7, the full variable domain is GAGVSQSPSNKVTEKGKDVELRCDPISGHTALYWYRQSLGQGLEFLIYFQGNSAPDKSGLPSDRFSAERTGGSVSTLTIQRTQQEDSAVYLCASSPRTGLYEQYFGPGTRLTVT.

The chain links TRBV5-4 to TRBJ2-5, with 9 positions matching TRBD2. The CDR3 is made up of 17 amino acids. Per the germline V gene, CDR1 is SGHNT and CDR2 is YYREEE (reference sequence). V lost 0 bases to trimming and J lost 5 bases; unmatched junction nucleotides: 11. The CDR3 is CASSLGSAGGPGETQYF. The DNA for the CDR3 is TGTGCCAGCAGCTTGGGGAGTGCGGGGGGGCCCGGCGAGACCCAGTACTTC.

CDR3 amino acids: CASSIEDGYTF. For the CDR3, the DNA is TGTGCCAGTAGTATAGAGGATGGCTACACCTTC. The rearrangement joins TRBV19 to TRBJ1-2; D unresolved. With 0 bases removed from V and 6 bases from J, the gap between germline ends came to 2 bases. This CDR3 has 11 residues. The V gene's germline CDR1 is LNHDA and CDR2 SQIVND (reference sequence).

This chain uses TRBV2 with TRBJ1-5, with unresolved D. The CDR3 contains 12 residues. Trimming pared 3 bases from V and 5 bases from J, leaving 5 bases between. Germline V CDR1 and CDR2: SNHLY, FYNNEI. This CDR3 reads CASSDRYQPQHF. The CDR3 nucleotides are TGTGCCAGCAGTGACAGGTATCAGCCCCAGCATTTT.

The J gene is TRBJ1-1, the V gene TRBV6-5; possible D gene TRBD1, 6 bases. Per the germline V gene, CDR1 is MNHEY and CDR2 is SVGAGI. The CDR3 is 14 residues long. Trimming removed 5 bases from V and 3 bases from J, with 13 bases in between. The CDR3 is CASSLGHLDTEAFF. The CDR3 region has the DNA TGTGCCAGCAGTCTGGGACATCTGGACACTGAAGCTTTCTTT.

This chain connects TRBV27 to TRBJ2-1; D is possibly TRBD1 (5 bases). The CDR3 has 14 amino acids. Germline-derived CDR1 and CDR2 are MNHEY and SMNVEV (reference sequence). The V and J ends lost 3 bases and 4 bases respectively, with 10 bases between them. The DNA of the CDR3 is TGTGCCAGCAGTTTCCAGGGTGGGTACAATGAGCAGTTCTTC. Residues: CASSFQGGYNEQFF.

This rearrangement joins TRBV27 to TRBJ1-6; no clear D gene. CDR3 length equals 15 residues. The germline V and J ends were trimmed by 2 bases and 9 bases, with 14 bases remaining between them. The germline gives CDR1 MNHEY, CDR2 SMNVEV (reference sequence). The CDR3 nucleotides read TGTGCCAGCAGTTTAGTAGGGATTGGGTCTTCACCCCTCCACTTT. Translated: CASSLVGIGSSPLHF.

V gene TRBV7-9 combines with J gene TRBJ2-5, with 10 bases that match TRBD2. The trim removed 1 base at V and 5 bases at J, leaving 4 bases unmatched. The CDR3 sequence is 15 residues long. CDR1 and CDR2 (germline): SEHNR, FQNEAQ (reference sequence). CDR3 sequence reads: CASSLVLAGEETQYF. The CDR3, as DNA: TGTGCCAGCAGCTTAGTTCTAGCGGGGGAGGAGACCCAGTACTTC. The full variable domain, completed using reference TRBV7-9 and TRBJ2-5, is DTGVSQNPRHKITKRGQNVTFRCDPISEHNRLYWYRQTLGQGPEFLTYFQNEAQLEKSRLLSDRFSAERPKGSFSTLEIQRTEQGDSAMYLCASSLVLAGEETQYFGPGTRLLVL.

V and J are TRBV12-3 or TRBV12-4 and TRBJ2-1, with D uncertain. This CDR3 comprises 13 residues. V was cut by 3 bases and J by 8 bases, with 11 bases left in between. Here the CDR3 DNA reads TGTGCCAGCAGTTTTACTATTCGGGATGAGCAGTTCTTC. Protein product: CASSFTIRDEQFF.

The J gene is TRBJ2-7, the V gene TRBV30; D may match TRBD1 or TRBD2 (5 bases each). Germline V gives CDR1 GTSNPN, CDR2 SVGIG (reference sequence). The CDR3 loop spans 16 amino acids. The ends were cut back, 2 bases at V and 2 bases at J, with 19 bases in the middle. The CDR3 coding sequence is TGTGCCTGGAGTCCCAACCCCGGGGCCGCTCCCTACGAGCAGTACTTC. Translating gives CAWSPNPGAAPYEQYF.

This chain uses TRBV4-3 with TRBJ2-3, with TRBD1 matching over 7 bases. Germline V gene sequence: CDR1 LGHNA, CDR2 YSLEER. The CDR3 covers 17 residues. J lost 2 bases, V lost 0 bases, and 8 bases had no gene match. The CDR3 loop reads CASSQDLDRVATDTQYF. The CDR3 DNA reads TGCGCCAGCAGCCAAGATCTCGACAGGGTGGCCACAGATACGCAGTATTTT.

The chain recombines TRBV5-4 with TRBJ1-4; unclear D gene. Per germline, CDR1 SGHNT and CDR2 YYREEE (reference sequence). Trimming took 0 bases from V and 0 from J, leaving 6 bases between them. The CDR3 contains 15 residues. The CDR3 here is CASSLGVATNEKLFF. The CDR3 nucleotides are TGTGCCAGCAGCTTGGGGGTTGCAACTAATGAAAAACTGTTTTTT. The full variable domain, completed using reference TRBV5-4 and TRBJ1-4, is ETGVTQSPTHLIKTRGQQVTLRCSSQSGHNTVSWYQQALGQGPQFIFQYYREEENGRGNFPPRFSGLQFPNYSSELNVNALELDDSALYLCASSLGVATNEKLFFGSGTQLSVL.

The chain uses TRBV5-1 and TRBJ2-5; TRBD1 matches 8 bases. Looked up from germline, CDR1 is SGHRS and CDR2 is YFSETQ. The V gene end was trimmed by 4 bases and the J gene end by 5 bases; junction bases not matched to a gene: 7. This CDR3 region has 14 residues. The CDR3 reads CASSIDRGGETQYF. DNA of the CDR3: TGCGCCAGCAGCATAGACAGGGGCGGGGAGACCCAGTACTTC. Full variable domain (remainder filled in from reference TRBV5-1 and TRBJ2-5): KAGVTQTPRYLIKTRGQQVTLSCSPISGHRSVSWYQQTPGQGLQFLFEYFSETQRNKGNFPGRFSGRQFSNSRSEMNVSTLELGDSALYLCASSIDRGGETQYFGPGTRLLVL.

The chain combines TRBV5-1 with TRBJ1-5; the match to TRBD1 covers 7 bases. The CDR3 runs 14 residues. The germline V gene encodes CDR1 SGHRS and CDR2 YFSETQ. V was pared by 4 bases and J by 3 bases, with 4 bases of the junction left unmatched. The CDR3 bases are TGCGCCAGCAGCATGGGACAGCCCAATCAGCCCCAGCATTTT. It specifies CASSMGQPNQPQHF.

The rearrangement uses TRBV28 and TRBJ1-5; no clear D gene. The CDR3 has 12 amino acids. Germline-derived CDR1 and CDR2 are MDHEN and SYDVKM. The germline V and J ends were trimmed by 6 bases and 6 bases, with 9 bases remaining between them. CDR3 sequence reads: CASSPVGQPQHF. For the CDR3, the DNA is TGTGCCAGCAGCCCGGTCGGTCAGCCCCAGCATTTT.

The chain links TRBV19 to TRBJ2-1; 13 bases are shared with TRBD2. CDR3 length equals 18 residues. Germline CDR1 and CDR2: LNHDA and SQIVND (reference sequence). The V segment lost 5 bases and the J segment 8 bases; nucleotides outside the gene matches: 15. CDR3 loop: CASSSVGTSGGVRDEQFF. The CDR3 DNA sequence: TGTGCCAGTAGTTCCGTTGGCACTAGCGGGGGGGTGAGGGATGAGCAGTTCTTC.

The chain has TRBV7-2 and TRBJ1-1, with TRBD1 matching 10 bases. CDR1 and CDR2 (germline): SGHTA, FQGNSA. V dropped 3 bases and J dropped 1; count of bases not matched to a gene: 2. This CDR3 is 15 amino acids long. The CDR3 reads CASSFGTGANTEAFF. As DNA, the CDR3 is TGTGCCAGCAGCTTCGGGACAGGGGCGAACACTGAAGCTTTCTTT.

The chain combines TRBV7-2 with TRBJ1-1, with 7 positions matching TRBD1. V lost 4 bases and J lost 0; bases outside the gene matches: 8. The CDR3 totals 16 residues. Germline values: CDR1 SGHTA, CDR2 FQGNSA. The CDR3 DNA is TGTGCCAGCAGCTCCTCGGGACAGAGTCTGAACACTGAAGCTTTCTTT. Amino acid sequence: CASSSSGQSLNTEAFF. The full variable domain, rest sourced from reference TRBV7-2 and TRBJ1-1, is GAGVSQSPSNKVTEKGKDVELRCDPISGHTALYWYRQSLGQGLEFLIYFQGNSAPDKSGLPSDRFSAERTGGSVSTLTIQRTQQEDSAVYLCASSSSGQSLNTEAFFGQGTRLTVV.

The J gene is TRBJ1-6, the V gene TRBV6-2 or TRBV6-3, with 9 bases matching TRBD1. The germline V gene has CDR1 MNHEY and CDR2 SVGEGT. The CDR3 has 15 amino acids. The V gene end was trimmed by 5 bases and the J gene end by 7 bases; junction bases not matched to a gene: 6. CDR3 sequence reads: CASSHGQGNNSPLHF. The DNA for the CDR3 is TGTGCCAGCAGTCACGGACAGGGGAACAATTCACCCCTCCACTTT.